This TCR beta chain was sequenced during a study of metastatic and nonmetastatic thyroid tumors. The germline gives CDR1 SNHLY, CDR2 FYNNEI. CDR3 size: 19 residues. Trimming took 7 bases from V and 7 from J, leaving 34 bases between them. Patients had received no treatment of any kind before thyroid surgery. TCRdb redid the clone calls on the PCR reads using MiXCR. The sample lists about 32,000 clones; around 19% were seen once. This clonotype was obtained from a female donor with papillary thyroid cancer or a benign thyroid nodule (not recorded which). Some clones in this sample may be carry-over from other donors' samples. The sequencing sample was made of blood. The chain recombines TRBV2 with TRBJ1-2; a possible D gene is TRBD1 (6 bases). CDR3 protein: CASNSRLVGLPSSGAGYTF. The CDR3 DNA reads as TGTGCCAGCAATTCTCGTCTAGTGGGACTTCCCAGCTCAGGGGCTGGCTACACCTTC. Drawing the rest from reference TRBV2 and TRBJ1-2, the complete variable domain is EPEVTQTPSHQVTQMGQEVILRCVPISNHLYFYWYRQILGQKVEFLVSFYNNEISEKSEIFDDQFSVERPDGSNFTLKIRSTKLEDSAMYFCASNSRLVGLPSSGAGYTFGSGTRLTVV.